These 8 T cell receptor beta chains originate from one sample sequenced in a study of blood T cell repertoires in COVID-19. Data came from immunoSEQ multiplex PCR; TCRdb stores just in-frame clones and leaves some out. The data hold about 250,000 clones, with 86% observed a single time. Material for sequencing was peripheral blood. The receptor set was obtained from a woman in her thirties with active or convalescent COVID-19.

The chain recombines TRBV19 with TRBJ1-6, with 9 bases aligning to TRBD1. Trimming at V came to 8 bases and at J to 9 bases, leaving 5 bases not matched to a gene. Per the germline V gene, CDR1 is LNHDA and CDR2 is SQIVND (reference sequence). This CDR3 contains 13 residues. CDR3: CASAQGARSPLHF. The CDR3 nucleotides are TGTGCCAGTGCACAGGGGGCGCGTTCACCCCTCCACTTT.

This chain links TRBV5-8 with TRBJ2-3, with 9 bases matching TRBD2. Germline assignment: CDR1 SGHTS and CDR2 YDEGEE. The length of the CDR3 is 12 residues. Trimming took 6 bases from V and 5 from J; bases not matched to a gene: 1. For the CDR3, the DNA is TGTGCCAGCAAACTAGCGGGAGATACGCAGTATTTT. Translating it yields CASKLAGDTQYF.

This chain uses TRBV3-1 (or the pseudogene TRBV3-2) with TRBJ2-1, with 7 bases matching TRBD2. The CDR3 is made up of 13 amino acids. Germline V gene lookup returns CDR1 LGHDT and CDR2 YNNKEL (reference sequence). V lost 1 base and J lost 7; bases outside the gene matches: 1. The CDR3 DNA follows: TGTGCCAGCAGCCAAGCCGGGAGGAATGAGCAGTTCTTC. The encoded protein is CASSQAGRNEQFF.

This clone was detected a few times. The gene calls are TRBV5-4 and TRBJ1-2; 9 nucleotides match TRBD1. The J segment lost 8 bases and the V segment lost 0 bases, leaving 11 bases of the junction unmatched. This CDR3 spans 16 amino acids. The V gene's germline CDR1 is SGHNT and CDR2 YYREEE (reference sequence). This CDR3 is CASSLGGRQGVEGYTF. The CDR3 region has the DNA TGTGCCAGCAGCTTGGGGGGCCGACAGGGGGTGGAGGGCTACACCTTC.

The J gene is TRBJ1-2, the V gene TRBV6-5, with D uncertain. The CDR3 has 11 residues. The V end was cut by 6 bases, the J end by 4 bases, with 6 bases between. Germline V CDR1 and CDR2: MNHEY, SVGAGI. CDR3 DNA sequence: TGTGCCAGCAGGCGGGGCTATGGCTACACCTTC. It specifies CASRRGYGYTF.

V usage is TRBV14 and J usage is TRBJ2-3; D perhaps matches TRBD2 (6 bases). Per the germline V gene, CDR1 is SGHDN and CDR2 is FVKESK. V gave up 1 base and J gave up 7 bases, with 21 bases separating them. The CDR3 consists of 17 residues. The CDR3 sequence: CASSQGTSGGAWNTQYF. The CDR3, as DNA: TGTGCCAGCAGCCAAGGGACGAGTGGCGGGGCCTGGAATACGCAGTATTTT.

The J gene is TRBJ2-7, the V gene TRBV5-1; the match to TRBD1 covers 9 bases. Losses at the gene ends were 3 bases for V and 7 bases for J; bases not matched to a gene: 8. In germline, CDR1 is SGHRS, CDR2 YFSETQ. This CDR3 has 14 residues. CDR3 sequence reads: CASSWDRELGEQYF. The DNA for the CDR3 is TGCGCCAGCAGCTGGGACAGGGAGTTAGGTGAGCAGTACTTC.

V gene TRBV10-1 combines with J gene TRBJ2-3; the D gene is possibly TRBD2 (9 bases). Germline loops: CDR1 WNHNN, CDR2 SYGVQD (reference sequence). V lost 6 bases, J lost 4 bases, and 29 bases lay in between. This CDR3 comprises 19 residues. CDR3 DNA: TGCGCCAGCAGCAAGGACAGGGCTGCTAGCGGGGCCCGCGCAGATACGCAGTATTTT. Its translation is CASSKDRAASGARADTQYF.